This T cell receptor beta chain was documented in a study of blood T cells in healthy people across ages. A second PCR, run for roughly 7 to 11 cycles, used a sample-barcoded 5' primer plus a J-beta primer mix. TCRdb re-called the 5' RACE reads through MiXCR, storing one row per CDR3 protein. The profile covers a few hundred thousand distinct CDR3 sequences, with about 52% appearing a single time and 45% to 60% taken by the ten largest. The CDR3 loop spans 11 amino acids. Trimming stripped 0 bases from V and 11 bases from J, with 11 bases between. The V gene's germline CDR1 is DFQATT and CDR2 SNEGSKA (reference sequence).

The sequence derives from a man aged 55 to 69 in good health. The chain employs TRBV20-1 and TRBJ2-7; TRBD1 or TRBD2 may be the D gene (6 bases each). The material sequenced was blood. CDR3 bases: TGCAGTGCTAGAGAATGGAGGGGGGAGTACTTC. It encodes CSAREWRGEYF.